The clone carrying this T cell receptor beta chain was counted many times. Antigen: not known. The sample's time point: newly diagnosed GD, antithyroid drugs for less than 3 months. Following extraction of RNA from PBMCs, that RNA was used to make the TCR library. The authors built TCR beta libraries using iRepertoire HTBI primers and Arm-PCR of CDR3 regions. Via MiXCR, TCRdb re-called the multiplex PCR reads, giving one row per CDR3 protein. This table holds hundreds of thousands of distinct CDR3 sequences, less than 20% found once. This entry is derived from a study of regulatory T cells in long-lasting Graves disease. Study summary: Antithyroid drugs had been given to newly diagnosed Graves' patients for under 3 months. Study-wide results and limits: There were preferences for TRBV28, TRBJ1-2 and TRBJ2-5 in persistent disease.

The germline V and J ends were trimmed by 6 bases and 7 bases, with 25 bases remaining between them. The CDR3 totals 17 residues. Germline V gives CDR1 SEHNR, CDR2 FQNEAQ (reference sequence). These data also featured in a second study, about T cells in Graves' hyperthyroidism and ophthalmopathy.

The chain uses TRBV7-9 and TRBJ2-1; D might be TRBD1 (6 bases). The source is a woman in her 30s with Graves disease. Sample: peripheral blood mononuclear cells (PBMCs), taken at new diagnosis, from a patient treated with antithyroid drugs. CDR3: CASRERKQGRGENEQFF. The CDR3 coding sequence is TGTGCCAGCAGGGAACGGAAACAGGGACGCGGAGAAAATGAGCAGTTCTTC.